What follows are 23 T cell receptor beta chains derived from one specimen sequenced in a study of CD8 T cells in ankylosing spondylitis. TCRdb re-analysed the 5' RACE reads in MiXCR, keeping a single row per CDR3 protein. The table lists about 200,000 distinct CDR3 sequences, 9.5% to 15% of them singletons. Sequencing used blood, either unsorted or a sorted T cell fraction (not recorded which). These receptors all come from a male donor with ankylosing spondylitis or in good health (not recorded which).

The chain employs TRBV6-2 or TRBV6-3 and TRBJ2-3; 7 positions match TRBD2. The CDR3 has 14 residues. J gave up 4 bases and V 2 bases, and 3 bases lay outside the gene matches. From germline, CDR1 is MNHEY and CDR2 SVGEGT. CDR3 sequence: CASSYRLAPDTQYF. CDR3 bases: TGTGCCAGCAGTTACCGACTAGCCCCAGATACGCAGTATTTT.

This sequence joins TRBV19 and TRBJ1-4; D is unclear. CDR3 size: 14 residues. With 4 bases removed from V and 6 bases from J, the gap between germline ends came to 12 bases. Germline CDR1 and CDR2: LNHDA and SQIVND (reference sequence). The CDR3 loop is CASSTPREDEKLFF. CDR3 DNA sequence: TGTGCCAGTAGTACCCCCCGAGAGGATGAAAAACTGTTTTTT.

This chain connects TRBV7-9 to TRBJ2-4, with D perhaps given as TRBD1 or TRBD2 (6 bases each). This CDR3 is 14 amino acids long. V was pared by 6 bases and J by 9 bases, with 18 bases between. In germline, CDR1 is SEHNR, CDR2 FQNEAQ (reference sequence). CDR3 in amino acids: CASSPTGLGGIQYF. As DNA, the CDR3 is TGTGCCAGCAGTCCAACAGGGCTGGGGGGCATTCAGTACTTC.

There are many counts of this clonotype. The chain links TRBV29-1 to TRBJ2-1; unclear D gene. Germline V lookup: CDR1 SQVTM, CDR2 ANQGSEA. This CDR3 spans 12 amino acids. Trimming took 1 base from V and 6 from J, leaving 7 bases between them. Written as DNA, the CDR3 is TGCAGCGTTGAAGGCTCAGTCAATGAGCAGTTCTTC. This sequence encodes CSVEGSVNEQFF.

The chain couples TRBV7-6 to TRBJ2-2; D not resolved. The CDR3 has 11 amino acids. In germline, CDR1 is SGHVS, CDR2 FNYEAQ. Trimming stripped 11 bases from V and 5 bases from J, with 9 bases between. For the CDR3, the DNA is TGTGCCGGCTCTTCGACCGGGGAGCTGTTTTTT. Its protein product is CAGSSTGELFF.

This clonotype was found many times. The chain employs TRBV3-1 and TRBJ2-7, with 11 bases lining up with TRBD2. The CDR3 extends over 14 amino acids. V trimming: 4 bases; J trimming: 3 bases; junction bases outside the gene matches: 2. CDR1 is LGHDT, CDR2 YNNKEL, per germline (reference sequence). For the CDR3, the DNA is TGTGCCAGCAGCCCGGGACTAGCGGACTACGAGCAGTACTTC. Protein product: CASSPGLADYEQYF.

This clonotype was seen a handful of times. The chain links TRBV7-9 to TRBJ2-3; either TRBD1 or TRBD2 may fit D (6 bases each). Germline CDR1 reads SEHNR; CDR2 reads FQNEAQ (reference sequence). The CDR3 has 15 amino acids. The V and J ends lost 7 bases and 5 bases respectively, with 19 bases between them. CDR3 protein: CASTGGGGSLDTQYF. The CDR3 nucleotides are TGTGCCAGCACCGGAGGGGGAGGATCGTTAGATACGCAGTATTTT.

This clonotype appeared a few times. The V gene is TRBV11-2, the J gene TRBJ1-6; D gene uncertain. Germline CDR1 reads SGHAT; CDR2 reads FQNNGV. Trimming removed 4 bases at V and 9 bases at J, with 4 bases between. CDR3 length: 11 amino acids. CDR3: CASSSSSPLHF. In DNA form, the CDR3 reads TGTGCCAGCAGCTCCAGTTCACCCCTCCACTTT.

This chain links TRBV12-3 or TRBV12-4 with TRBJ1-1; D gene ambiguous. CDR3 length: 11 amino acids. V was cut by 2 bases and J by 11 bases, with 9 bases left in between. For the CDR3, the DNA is TGTGCCAGCAGTTTAAGCCGGGAGGCTTTCTTT. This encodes CASSLSREAFF.

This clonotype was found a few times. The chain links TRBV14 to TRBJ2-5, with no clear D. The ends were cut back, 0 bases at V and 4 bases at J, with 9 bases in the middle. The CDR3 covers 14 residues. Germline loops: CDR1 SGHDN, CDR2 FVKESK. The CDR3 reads CASSQDTSPETQYF. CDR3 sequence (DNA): TGTGCCAGCAGCCAAGATACATCGCCAGAGACCCAGTACTTC. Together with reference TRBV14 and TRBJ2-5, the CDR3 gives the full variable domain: EAGVTQFPSHSVIEKGQTVTLRCDPISGHDNLYWYRRVMGKEIKFLLHFVKESKQDESGMPNNRFLAERTGGTYSTLKVQPAELEDSGVYFCASSQDTSPETQYFGPGTRLLVL.

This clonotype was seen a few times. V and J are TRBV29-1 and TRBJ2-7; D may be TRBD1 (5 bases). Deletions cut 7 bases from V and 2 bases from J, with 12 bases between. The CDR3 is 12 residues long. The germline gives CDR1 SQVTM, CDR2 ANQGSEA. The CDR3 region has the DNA TGCAGCGGGACGACAGAAACCTACGAGCAGTACTTC. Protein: CSGTTETYEQYF.

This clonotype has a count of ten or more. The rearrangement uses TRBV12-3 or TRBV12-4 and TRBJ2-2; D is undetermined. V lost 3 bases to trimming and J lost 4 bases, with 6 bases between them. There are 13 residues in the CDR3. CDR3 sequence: CASSLLGTGELFF. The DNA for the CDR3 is TGTGCCAGCAGTTTGCTGGGCACCGGGGAGCTGTTTTTT.

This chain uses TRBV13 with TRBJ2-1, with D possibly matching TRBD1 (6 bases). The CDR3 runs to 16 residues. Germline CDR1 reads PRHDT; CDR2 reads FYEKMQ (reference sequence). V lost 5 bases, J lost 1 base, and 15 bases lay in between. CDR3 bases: TGTGCCAGCAGCCCCAGTGGGGGCGGATCCTACAATGAGCAGTTCTTC. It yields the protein CASSPSGGGSYNEQFF.

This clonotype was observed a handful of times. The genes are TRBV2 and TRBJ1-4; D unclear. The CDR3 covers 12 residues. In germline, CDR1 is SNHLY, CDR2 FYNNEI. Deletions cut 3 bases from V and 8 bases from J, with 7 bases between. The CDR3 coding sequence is TGTGCCAGCAGTGATCTAGGGGAAAAACTGTTTTTT. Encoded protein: CASSDLGEKLFF.

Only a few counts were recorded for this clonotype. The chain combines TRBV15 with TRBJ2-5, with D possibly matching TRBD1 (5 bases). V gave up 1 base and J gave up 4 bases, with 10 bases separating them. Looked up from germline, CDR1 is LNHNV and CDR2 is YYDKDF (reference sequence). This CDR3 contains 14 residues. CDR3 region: CATSRAVGVETQYF. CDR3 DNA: TGTGCCACCAGCAGAGCGGTAGGGGTAGAGACCCAGTACTTC.

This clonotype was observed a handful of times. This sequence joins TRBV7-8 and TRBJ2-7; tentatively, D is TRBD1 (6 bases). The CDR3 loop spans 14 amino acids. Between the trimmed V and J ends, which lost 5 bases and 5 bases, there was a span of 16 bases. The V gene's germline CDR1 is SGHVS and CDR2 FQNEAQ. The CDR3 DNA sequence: TGTGCCAGCAGCGTCCACAGGGCTCGCGACGAGCAGTACTTC. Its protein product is CASSVHRARDEQYF.

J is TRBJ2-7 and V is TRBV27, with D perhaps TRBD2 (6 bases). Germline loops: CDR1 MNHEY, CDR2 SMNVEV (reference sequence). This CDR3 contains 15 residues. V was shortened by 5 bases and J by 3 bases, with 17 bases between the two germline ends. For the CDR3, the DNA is TGTGCCAGCAGTCCCACCGGGACTGCCAACTACGAGCAGTACTTC. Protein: CASSPTGTANYEQYF.

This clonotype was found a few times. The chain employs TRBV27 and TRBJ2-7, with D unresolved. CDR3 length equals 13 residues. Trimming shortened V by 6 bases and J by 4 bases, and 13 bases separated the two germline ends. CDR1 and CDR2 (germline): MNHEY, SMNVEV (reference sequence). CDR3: CASSTSLGYEQYF. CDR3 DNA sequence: TGTGCCAGCAGCACGTCTCTCGGGTACGAGCAGTACTTC.

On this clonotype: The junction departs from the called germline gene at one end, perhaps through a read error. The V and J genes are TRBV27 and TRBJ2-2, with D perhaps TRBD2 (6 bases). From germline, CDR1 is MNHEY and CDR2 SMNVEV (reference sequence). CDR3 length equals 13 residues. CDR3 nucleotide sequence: TGTGCCAGCAGTTTAGGCTCCTGGGGGGTGCTGTTTTTT. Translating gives CASSLGSWGVLFF.

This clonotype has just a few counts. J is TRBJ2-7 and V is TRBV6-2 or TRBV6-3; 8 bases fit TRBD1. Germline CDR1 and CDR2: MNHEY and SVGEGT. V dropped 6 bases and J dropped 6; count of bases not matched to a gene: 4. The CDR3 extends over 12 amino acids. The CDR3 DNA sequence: TGTGCCAGCAGGGAACAGGGGGGCGAGCAGTACTTC. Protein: CASREQGGEQYF.

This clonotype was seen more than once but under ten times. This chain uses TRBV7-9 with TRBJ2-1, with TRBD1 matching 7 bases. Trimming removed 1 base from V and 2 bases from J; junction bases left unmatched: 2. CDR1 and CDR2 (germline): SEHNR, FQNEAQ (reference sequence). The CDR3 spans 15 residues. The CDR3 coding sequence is TGTGCCAGCAGCTTAGAGGGGGCTCCCTACAATGAGCAGTTCTTC. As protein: CASSLEGAPYNEQFF.

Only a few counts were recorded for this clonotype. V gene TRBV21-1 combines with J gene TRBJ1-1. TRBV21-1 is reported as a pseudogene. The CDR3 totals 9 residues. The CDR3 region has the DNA TGTGCCAGCATGGGTGAAGCTTTCTTT. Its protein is CASMGEAFF.

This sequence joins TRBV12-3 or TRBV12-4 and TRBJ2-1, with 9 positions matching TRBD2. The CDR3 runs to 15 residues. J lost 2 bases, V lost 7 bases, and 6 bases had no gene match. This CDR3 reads CASTPASGAYNEQFF. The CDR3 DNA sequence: TGTGCCAGCACCCCCGCTAGCGGGGCCTACAATGAGCAGTTCTTC.